Below are 16 T cell receptor beta chains sequenced from a single sample in a study of blood T cell repertoires in COVID-19 (dated by TCRdb to the early 2020s). Preparation of the library involved the immunoSEQ multiplex PCR assay. TCRdb re-hosts the immuneACCESS table, in-frame sequences only. Its copies lack some clones; in the studies checked, an unresolved V gene accounts for under half of them, and the cause for the rest is not known. The sample records about 33,000 clones, 78% of which are singletons. Clones ranked in the top ten supply 30% to 40% of the sample. Material: peripheral blood. All receptors come from an elderly man with acute or convalescent COVID-19.

The V gene is TRBV9, the J gene TRBJ1-3; no clear D. The V and J ends lost 4 bases and 0 bases respectively, with 8 bases between them. Germline-derived CDR1 and CDR2 are SGDLS and YYNGEE. The CDR3 sequence is 14 residues long. CDR3 amino acids: CASSMGVSGNTIYF. The CDR3 nucleotides read TGTGCCAGCAGCATGGGAGTCTCTGGAAACACCATATATTTT.

The chain combines TRBV9 with TRBJ2-2; 7 nucleotides agree with TRBD2. Germline loops: CDR1 SGDLS, CDR2 YYNGEE. J gave up 2 bases and V 3 bases, and 4 bases lay outside the gene matches. The CDR3 spans 15 residues. The CDR3 DNA follows: TGTGCCAGCAGCGGGGCGGGGGAAAACACCGGGGAGCTGTTTTTT. It is translated as CASSGAGENTGELFF.

This chain connects TRBV5-1 to TRBJ1-1; D remains unclear. This CDR3 contains 13 residues. CDR1 and CDR2 from the germline V gene are SGHRS and YFSETQ. Trimming cost V 4 bases and J 8 bases, with 15 bases left between them. In DNA form, the CDR3 reads TGCGCCAGCAGCCTGAGGGAGGGTCTGGAAGCTTTCTTT. Protein: CASSLREGLEAFF.

The chain uses TRBV5-1 and TRBJ1-4; the D gene is possibly TRBD1 (5 bases). The CDR3 is made up of 14 amino acids. Germline V lookup: CDR1 SGHRS, CDR2 YFSETQ. V gave up 7 bases and J gave up 8 bases, with 18 bases separating them. CDR3 residues: CASWGDGGWEKLFF. DNA of the CDR3: TGCGCCAGCTGGGGGGACGGGGGTTGGGAAAAACTGTTTTTT.

This clone was counted only a few times. V and J are TRBV20-1 and TRBJ1-6; D call uncertain. This CDR3 has 16 residues. Trimming left V 3 bases short and J 9 bases short, with 21 bases between. Germline V CDR1 and CDR2: DFQATT, SNEGSKA (reference sequence). The CDR3: CSASLGTAGRGSPLHF. CDR3 bases: TGCAGTGCTAGTTTAGGAACAGCTGGTCGGGGTTCACCCCTCCACTTT.

This chain connects TRBV6-5 to TRBJ1-1, with D possibly TRBD1 on 6 matching bases. Trimming left V 5 bases short and J 2 bases short, with 12 bases between. This CDR3 comprises 14 residues. Germline-derived CDR1 and CDR2 are MNHEY and SVGAGI. CDR3: CASSTTGTNTEAFF. The DNA for the CDR3 is TGTGCCAGCAGTACTACAGGGACAAACACTGAAGCTTTCTTT.

This clone was recorded a few times. The J gene is TRBJ2-4, the V gene TRBV7-2, with 7 nucleotides matching TRBD2. From germline, CDR1 is SGHTA and CDR2 FQGNSA. With V trimmed by 4 bases and J by 7 bases, 10 bases remained unmatched. The CDR3 covers 15 residues. CDR3 nucleotide sequence: TGTGCCAGCAGCTCCCTTGGGACTAACCTGAACATTCAGTACTTC. The encoded protein is CASSSLGTNLNIQYF.

The chain carries TRBV7-8 and TRBJ2-5; 9 positions match TRBD1. Germline V gene sequence: CDR1 SGHVS, CDR2 FQNEAQ. This CDR3 has 13 amino acids. V lost 6 bases to trimming and J lost 4 bases; unmatched junction nucleotides: 3. CDR3 sequence: CASRYRGRETQYF. The CDR3 DNA is TGTGCCAGCAGGTACAGGGGGCGAGAGACCCAGTACTTC.

The V gene is TRBV6-1, the J gene TRBJ1-2, with 7 bases matching TRBD1. The trim removed 4 bases at V and 2 bases at J, leaving 13 bases unmatched. There are 17 residues in the CDR3. CDR1 MNHNS and CDR2 SASEGT come from the germline V gene. The CDR3 loop is CASSVRSVRGSNYGYTF. The CDR3 region has the DNA TGTGCCAGCAGTGTGCGTAGTGTCAGGGGGTCGAACTATGGCTACACCTTC.

The rearrangement links TRBV7-9 to TRBJ2-2, with 8 bases aligning to TRBD2. This CDR3 is built from 16 residues. Germline-derived CDR1 and CDR2 are SEHNR and FQNEAQ (reference sequence). V lost 4 bases and J lost 2; bases outside the gene matches: 6. CDR3 loop: CASSSLGTSNTGELFF. The DNA for the CDR3 is TGTGCCAGCAGCTCCCTTGGGACTAGTAACACCGGGGAGCTGTTTTTT.

The V and J genes are TRBV15 and TRBJ1-2, with D unresolved. CDR1 and CDR2 (germline): LNHNV, YYDKDF (reference sequence). Trimming left V 0 bases short and J 4 bases short, with 9 bases between. The CDR3 has 14 amino acids. DNA for the CDR3: TGTGCCACCAGCAGAGATTCCCAGGCCTATGGCTACACCTTC. It yields the protein CATSRDSQAYGYTF.

The chain uses TRBV15 and TRBJ1-5; D call uncertain. The germline gives CDR1 LNHNV, CDR2 YYDKDF (reference sequence). V shed 0 bases and J shed 4 bases, with 4 bases lying between them. CDR3 length: 13 amino acids. CDR3 region: CATSRDRNQPQHF. CDR3 nucleotides: TGTGCCACCAGCAGAGACAGGAATCAGCCCCAGCATTTT.

Only a few counts were recorded for this clone. The chain carries TRBV5-8 and TRBJ1-3; the match to TRBD1 covers 7 bases. The germline gives CDR1 SGHTS, CDR2 YDEGEE. Trimming at V came to 2 bases and at J to 5 bases, leaving 7 bases not matched to a gene. This CDR3 comprises 15 residues. The CDR3 nucleotides read TGTGCCAGCAGCTTCTTCACAGGGGACAGAAACACCATATATTTT. It translates to CASSFFTGDRNTIYF.

The rearrangement joins TRBV6-5 to TRBJ1-2; D may be TRBD1 (5 bases). Looked up from germline, CDR1 is MNHEY and CDR2 is SVGAGI. The CDR3 is 13 amino acids. Trimming stripped 7 bases from V and 7 bases from J, with 16 bases between. CDR3 nucleotide sequence: TGTGCCAGCACGGTGTCAGGGTTCGGTGGCTACACCTTC. Protein sequence: CASTVSGFGGYTF.

This chain joins TRBV11-2 and TRBJ2-2, with TRBD1 identical over 7 bases. The germline gives CDR1 SGHAT, CDR2 FQNNGV. The CDR3 contains 16 residues. V was pared by 9 bases and J by 6 bases, with 16 bases of the junction left unmatched. Here the CDR3 reads CASTPPRGSDAGELFF. In DNA, the CDR3 is TGTGCCAGTACCCCCCCCAGGGGGAGCGACGCCGGGGAGCTGTTTTTT.

By frequency in the sample, this clone is medium-sized (0.01 to 0.1%). The chain carries TRBV7-2 and TRBJ2-2, with 10 bases matching TRBD2. The CDR3 runs 15 residues. Trimming cost V 5 bases and J 7 bases; bases outside gene matches: 7. Germline V gene sequence: CDR1 SGHTA, CDR2 FQGNSA. CDR3 protein: CASSVSGGAVGELFF. As DNA, the CDR3 is TGTGCCAGCAGCGTCAGCGGGGGGGCCGTCGGGGAGCTGTTTTTT.